Listed below are T cell receptor beta chains from one sample, sequenced in a study of radiation and T cells in renal cell carcinoma. Sequencing used immunoSEQ multiplex PCR; TCRdb keeps in-frame clones, though not all of them. Of around 100,000 clones listed, around 80% were seen once; the top ten hold less than 7.5%. Specimen: blood, collected from a patient whose treatment included radiotherapy and nephrectomy. Receptor source: a man between 60 and 75 years old with renal cell carcinoma. Each CDR3 is given with its conserved first and last residue. Rows may omit the clone size; those that give it use once, few, many or a size class.

j_call: TRBJ2-1; v_call: TRBV7-6; clone_size: NA; cdr3_aa: CASSDGTTYEQFF
j_call: TRBJ1-1; v_call: TRBV27; clone_size: once; cdr3_aa: CASSHKTTGNTEAFF
j_call: TRBJ2-5; v_call: TRBV30; clone_size: once; cdr3_aa: CAWSPTTRVETQYF
j_call: TRBJ2-3; v_call: TRBV7-8; clone_size: NA; cdr3_aa: CASSLVVDTQYF
j_call: TRBJ2-1; v_call: TRBV6-5; clone_size: NA; cdr3_aa: CASSYSPWGENEQFF
j_call: TRBJ2-1; v_call: TRBV7-9; clone_size: NA; cdr3_aa: CASSLSSGSYNEQFF
j_call: TRBJ2-2; v_call: TRBV5-1; clone_size: NA; cdr3_aa: CASSSGLDGAGELFF
j_call: TRBJ1-1; v_call: TRBV7-3; clone_size: NA; cdr3_aa: CASSLNGQDGTEAFF
j_call: TRBJ1-5; v_call: TRBV5-1; clone_size: NA; cdr3_aa: CASSLGTPGNQPQHF
j_call: TRBJ2-7; v_call: TRBV5-1; clone_size: once; cdr3_aa: CASSSRPGQDLVYEQYF
j_call: TRBJ1-1; v_call: TRBV2; clone_size: many; cdr3_aa: CASSVEANTEAFF
j_call: TRBJ2-7; v_call: TRBV4-1; clone_size: NA; cdr3_aa: CASRSSPGQGAPNEQYF
j_call: TRBJ2-7; v_call: TRBV29-1; clone_size: few; cdr3_aa: CSVLGQSYEQYF
j_call: TRBJ2-7; v_call: TRBV5-1; clone_size: NA; cdr3_aa: CASSVPSGGSYEQYF
j_call: TRBJ1-2; v_call: TRBV19; clone_size: few; cdr3_aa: CASSTIPGGQPNGYTF
j_call: TRBJ2-7; v_call: TRBV11-2; clone_size: NA; cdr3_aa: CASSLAGGGSYEQYF
j_call: TRBJ2-3; v_call: TRBV27; clone_size: few; cdr3_aa: CASSTGLAGTTDTQYF
j_call: TRBJ2-7; v_call: TRBV11-1; clone_size: NA; cdr3_aa: CASSLTAGGEQYF
j_call: TRBJ1-5; v_call: TRBV4-3; clone_size: NA; cdr3_aa: CASSQDPLAGQPQHF
j_call: TRBJ1-4; v_call: TRBV5-1; clone_size: NA; cdr3_aa: CASSLLWGGTNEKLFF